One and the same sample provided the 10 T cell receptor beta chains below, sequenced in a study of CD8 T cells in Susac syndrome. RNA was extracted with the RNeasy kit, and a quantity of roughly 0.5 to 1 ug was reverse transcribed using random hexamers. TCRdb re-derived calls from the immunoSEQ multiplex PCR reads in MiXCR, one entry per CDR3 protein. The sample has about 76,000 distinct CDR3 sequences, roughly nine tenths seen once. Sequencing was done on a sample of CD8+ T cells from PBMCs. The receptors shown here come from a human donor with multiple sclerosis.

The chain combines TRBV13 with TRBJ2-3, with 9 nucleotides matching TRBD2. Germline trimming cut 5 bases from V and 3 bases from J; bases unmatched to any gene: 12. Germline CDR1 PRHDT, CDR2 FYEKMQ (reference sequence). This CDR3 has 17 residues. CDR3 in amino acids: CASSPPFAGGMTDTQYF. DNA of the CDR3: TGTGCCAGCAGCCCCCCCTTTGCGGGAGGGATGACAGATACGCAGTATTTT.

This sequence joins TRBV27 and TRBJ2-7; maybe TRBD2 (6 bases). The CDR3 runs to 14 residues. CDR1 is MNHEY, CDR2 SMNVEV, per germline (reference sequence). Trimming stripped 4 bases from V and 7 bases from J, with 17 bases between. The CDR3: CASSSGTAAGEQYF. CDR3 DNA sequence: TGTGCCAGCAGTTCCGGGACCGCCGCGGGGGAGCAGTACTTC.

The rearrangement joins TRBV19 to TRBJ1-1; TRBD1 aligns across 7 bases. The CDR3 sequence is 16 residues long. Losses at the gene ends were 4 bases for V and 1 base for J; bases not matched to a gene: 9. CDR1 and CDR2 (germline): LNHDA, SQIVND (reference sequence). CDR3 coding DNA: TGTGCCAGTAGTACCCTCGCGGGACAGACGAACACTGAAGCTTTCTTT. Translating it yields CASSTLAGQTNTEAFF.

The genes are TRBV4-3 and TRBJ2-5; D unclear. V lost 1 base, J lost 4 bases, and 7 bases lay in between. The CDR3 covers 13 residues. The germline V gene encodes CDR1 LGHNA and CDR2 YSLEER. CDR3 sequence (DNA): TGCGCCAGCAGCCAAGGAAAGGGAGAGACCCAGTACTTC. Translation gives CASSQGKGETQYF.

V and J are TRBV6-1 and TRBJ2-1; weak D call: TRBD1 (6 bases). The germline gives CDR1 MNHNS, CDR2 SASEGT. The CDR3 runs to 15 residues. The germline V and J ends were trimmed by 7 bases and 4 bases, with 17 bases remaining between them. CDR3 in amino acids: CASMRGINNYNEQFF. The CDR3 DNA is TGTGCCAGCATGAGGGGGATCAACAATTACAATGAGCAGTTCTTC.

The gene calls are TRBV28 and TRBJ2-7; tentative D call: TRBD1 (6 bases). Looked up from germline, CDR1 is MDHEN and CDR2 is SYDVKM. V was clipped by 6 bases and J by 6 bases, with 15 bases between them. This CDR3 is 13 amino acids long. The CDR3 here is CASSPRGISEQYF. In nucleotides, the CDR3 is TGTGCCAGCAGCCCGAGGGGGATCTCCGAGCAGTACTTC. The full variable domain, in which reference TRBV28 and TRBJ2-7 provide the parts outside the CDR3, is DVKVTQSSRYLVKRTGEKVFLECVQDMDHENMFWYRQDPGLGLRLIYFSYDVKMKEKGDIPEGYSVSREKKERFSLILESASTNQTSMYLCASSPRGISEQYFGPGTRLTVT.

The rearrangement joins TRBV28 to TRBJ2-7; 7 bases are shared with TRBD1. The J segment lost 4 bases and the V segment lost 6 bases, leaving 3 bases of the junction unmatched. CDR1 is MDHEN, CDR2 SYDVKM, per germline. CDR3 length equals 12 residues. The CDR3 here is CASRHRGYEQYF. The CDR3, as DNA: TGTGCCAGCAGGCACAGGGGTTACGAGCAGTACTTC.

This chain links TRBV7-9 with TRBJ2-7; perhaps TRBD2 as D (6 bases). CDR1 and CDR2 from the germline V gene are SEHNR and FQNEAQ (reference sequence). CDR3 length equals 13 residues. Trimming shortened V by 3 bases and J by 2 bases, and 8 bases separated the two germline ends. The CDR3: CASSLEGTYEQYF. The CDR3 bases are TGTGCCAGCAGCTTGGAGGGTACCTACGAGCAGTACTTC.

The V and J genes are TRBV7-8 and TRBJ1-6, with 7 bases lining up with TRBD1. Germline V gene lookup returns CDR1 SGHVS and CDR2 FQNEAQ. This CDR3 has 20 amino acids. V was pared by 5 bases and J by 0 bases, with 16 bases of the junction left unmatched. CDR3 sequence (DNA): TGTGCCAGCAGCCTTCGTGACAGGGTTTTCCTCAGCTCCTATAATTCACCCCTCCACTTT. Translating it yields CASSLRDRVFLSSYNSPLHF.

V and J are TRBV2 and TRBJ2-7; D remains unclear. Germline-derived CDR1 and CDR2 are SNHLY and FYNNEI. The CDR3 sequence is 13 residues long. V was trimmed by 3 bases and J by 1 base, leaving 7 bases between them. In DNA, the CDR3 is TGTGCCAGCAGTGAGTCAGGATCCTACGAGCAGTACTTC. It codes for CASSESGSYEQYF.